This TCR beta chain was sequenced in a study of cytomegalovirus exposure and HLA in healthy donors. Study-level information: In an earlier analysis, 90 million to 130 million unique TCR beta sequences were found from 200 million or so T cells. Study-wide points: The majority of TCR sequences were rare, yet some public TCRs appeared in many donors. A later analysis reportedly found fewer N-insertions in an Asian-associated ancestry cluster than the roughly 670-donor mean. In an earlier analysis, about 87% or about 30%: the productive usage of most TCR beta V segments.

The trim removed 7 bases at V and 6 bases at J, leaving 9 bases unmatched. Germline V gene sequence: CDR1 SGHDT, CDR2 YYEEEE. The CDR3 consists of 14 residues. Primers: 60 Vbeta forward and 13 Jbeta reverse. The data were produced by immunoSEQ multiplex PCR, yet TCRdb's version contains in-frame clones alone and is incomplete. In the table there are some 96,000 clones, 50% to 80% of which are singletons. Notes on this clone: What it binds is unknown.

The sample was PBMCs. The J gene is TRBJ2-7, the V gene TRBV5-6, with 11 positions matching TRBD1. The receptor was isolated from a man in his 60s in good health and CMV-seronegative. Here the CDR3 reads CASLDRGRVGEQYF. Written as DNA, the CDR3 is TGTGCCAGCTTGGACAGGGGGCGCGTCGGCGAGCAGTACTTC. The variable domain in full, completed from reference TRBV5-6 and TRBJ2-7, reads DAGVTQSPTHLIKTRGQQVTLRCSPKSGHDTVSWYQQALGQGPQFIFQYYEEEERQRGNFPDRFSGHQFPNYSSELNVNALLLGDSALYLCASLDRGRVGEQYFGPGTRLTVT.